A selection of T cell receptor beta chains follows, all from one sample in a study of blood T cell repertoires in COVID-19. Profiling relied on immunoSEQ multiplex PCR, and the TCRdb table lists in-frame clones only, not all of them. The table shows tens of thousands of clones, with approximately 85% occurring only once. The material sequenced was peripheral blood. Receptor source: a woman at least 80 years old with COVID-19, enrolled during active disease. The CDR3 runs from the conserved cysteine through the conserved F or W. A D gene is named only where the DNA matches it firmly. Clone size, where shown, is once, few, many, or a class for clones that have expanded.

TRBV20-1	TRBJ2-5	NA	NA	CSARDRETQYF	TGCAGTGCGCGGGACAGAGAGACCCAGTACTTC
TRBV24-1	TRBJ2-1	NA	NA	CATSDLEYRDNEQFF	TGTGCCACCAGTGATTTGGAATACAGAGACAATGAGCAGTTCTTC
TRBV29-1	TRBJ2-7	NA	TRBD2	CSVALTSGSPYEQYF	TGCAGCGTGGCCCTTACTAGCGGGAGTCCCTACGAGCAGTACTTC
TRBV3-1/TRBV3-2	TRBJ2-1	NA	TRBD2	CASTSGTSGFNEQFF	TGTGCCAGCACCTCCGGGACTAGCGGGTTCAATGAGCAGTTCTTC
TRBV7-9	TRBJ2-5	NA	TRBD1	CASSLIGGWIETQYF	TGTGCCAGCAGCTTAATAGGGGGCTGGATTGAGACCCAGTACTTC
TRBV29-1	TRBJ2-7	NA	TRBD1	CSVTGGTQSSYEQYF	TGCAGCGTTACAGGGGGGACTCAAAGCTCCTACGAGCAGTACTTC
TRBV19	TRBJ1-3	few	NA	CASRDGSSGNTIYF	TGTGCCAGTAGGGACGGGAGCTCTGGAAACACCATATATTTT
TRBV29-1	TRBJ2-1	NA	NA	CSVRDSGNEQFF	TGCAGCGTCAGGGACTCGGGGAATGAGCAGTTCTTC
TRBV11-2	TRBJ1-1	NA	TRBD1	CASSLDGTARTEAFF	TGTGCCAGCAGCTTAGATGGGACAGCGAGGACTGAAGCTTTCTTT
TRBV30	TRBJ1-3	many	TRBD1	CAWRNNPGQGTGNTIYF	TGTGCCTGGAGAAATAACCCGGGACAGGGAACTGGAAACACCATATATTTT
TRBV10-2	TRBJ2-2	few	NA	CASSESVGGVGELFF	TGCGCCAGCAGTGAGTCGGTGGGAGGAGTCGGGGAGCTGTTTTTT
TRBV19	TRBJ2-7	medium-sized	TRBD1	CASSFNRDSSYEQYF	TGTGCCAGTAGCTTCAACAGGGACAGCTCCTACGAGCAGTACTTC
TRBV12-3/TRBV12-4	TRBJ1-2	NA	TRBD1	CASSRTGEGGYTF	TGTGCCAGCAGTCGGACAGGGGAAGGGGGCTACACCTTC
TRBV11-2	TRBJ2-7	NA	NA	CASSPGVRGEQYF	TGTGCCAGCAGCCCCGGGGTCCGGGGCGAGCAGTACTTC
TRBV19	TRBJ2-7	NA	TRBD1	CASSRQGRDEQYF	TGTGCCAGTAGCCGACAGGGCCGGGACGAGCAGTACTTC
TRBV15	TRBJ2-5	NA	TRBD2	CATSEGKASGSRLSETQYF	TGTGCCACCAGCGAGGGGAAGGCTAGCGGGAGTCGGTTGTCGGAGACCCAGTACTTC
TRBV18	TRBJ1-5	NA	NA	CASSPRGGRDQPQHF	TGTGCCAGCTCACCACGGGGGGGCAGGGATCAGCCCCAGCATTTT
TRBV7-2	TRBJ2-3	NA	TRBD1	CASSLAGQGRTDTQYF	TGTGCCAGCAGCTTAGCGGGACAGGGGCGGACAGATACGCAGTATTTT
TRBV28	TRBJ1-1	NA	NA	CASSYRVANTEAFF	TGTGCCAGCAGTTACAGGGTGGCGAACACTGAAGCTTTCTTT
TRBV29-1	TRBJ2-2	NA	TRBD2	CSVPGLGNTGELFF	TGCAGCGTACCGGGACTAGGAAACACCGGGGAGCTGTTTTTT
TRBV7-3	TRBJ2-1	NA	TRBD2	CASSSSGLAGGEQFF	TGTGCCAGCAGCTCCAGCGGACTAGCGGGAGGCGAGCAGTTCTTC
TRBV30	TRBJ2-7	NA	NA	CAWSYLWTDTYEQYF	TGTGCCTGGAGTTATCTTTGGACAGACACCTACGAGCAGTACTTC
TRBV7-2	TRBJ2-7	NA	TRBD2	CASSLGFRTRASYEQYF	TGTGCCAGCAGCTTAGGTTTTAGGACTAGGGCCTCCTACGAGCAGTACTTC
TRBV5-1	TRBJ2-6	once	TRBD1	CASSVGQTGANVLTF	TGCGCCAGCAGCGTGGGACAGACCGGGGCCAACGTCCTGACTTTC
TRBV5-5	TRBJ2-7	NA	TRBD1	CASSPSTGPPYEQYF	TGTGCCAGCAGCCCGTCGACAGGGCCTCCCTACGAGCAGTACTTC
TRBV7-9	TRBJ1-4	NA	NA	CASSPPGGRANEKLFF	TGTGCCAGCAGCCCGCCCGGGGGGCGCGCTAATGAAAAACTGTTTTTT
TRBV6-5	TRBJ2-1	NA	TRBD2	CASSYGGRNEQFF	TGTGCCAGCAGTTACGGCGGGAGGAATGAGCAGTTCTTC
TRBV24-1	TRBJ2-1	NA	NA	CATSGRGFNEQFF	TGTGCCACCAGTGGACGCGGGTTCAATGAGCAGTTCTTC
TRBV7-9	TRBJ2-5	NA	NA	CASSLDSLGVQETQYF	TGTGCCAGCAGCTTAGATAGCCTAGGGGTCCAAGAGACCCAGTACTTC
TRBV4-2	TRBJ2-2	NA	NA	CASSSGLGIGELFF	TGTGCCAGCAGCTCGGGACTGGGAATCGGGGAGCTGTTTTTT
TRBV9	TRBJ1-2	once	NA	CASSAYDSTGGYTF	TGTGCCAGCAGCGCCTATGACAGTACAGGGGGCTACACCTTC
TRBV6-5	TRBJ2-7	once	TRBD2	CASSYSGLAGESEQYF	TGTGCCAGCAGTTACTCGGGACTAGCGGGAGAGAGTGAGCAGTACTTC
TRBV6-5	TRBJ2-7	NA	NA	CASSYSLDSSYEQYF	TGTGCCAGCAGTTACTCTCTGGACAGTTCCTACGAGCAGTACTTC
TRBV4-1	TRBJ2-1	NA	TRBD2	CASSQERGEKQFF	TGCGCCAGCAGCCAAGAACGGGGGGAAAAGCAGTTCTTC
TRBV6-6	TRBJ2-2	few	NA	CASSVGLSRNTGELFF	TGTGCCAGCAGTGTTGGACTCAGCCGGAACACCGGGGAGCTGTTTTTT
TRBV29-1	TRBJ2-7	NA	TRBD2	CSVAGLAGPTYEQYF	TGCAGCGTTGCGGGACTAGCGGGGCCTACCTACGAGCAGTACTTC
TRBV18	TRBJ2-2	NA	NA	CASSPLTTTGELFF	TGTGCCAGCTCACCACTGACTACCACCGGGGAGCTGTTTTTT
TRBV24-1	TRBJ2-3	NA	NA	CATSHRTGGATDTQYF	TGTGCCACCAGTCACCGGACCGGAGGAGCGACAGATACGCAGTATTTT
TRBV27	TRBJ2-7	NA	TRBD2	CASSLSGLAGDRSYEQYF	TGTGCCAGCAGTTTATCAGGACTAGCGGGAGATAGGTCCTACGAGCAGTACTTC
TRBV18	TRBJ2-7	NA	NA	CASSPAGNSYEQYF	TGTGCCAGCTCACCAGCAGGGAACTCCTACGAGCAGTACTTC
TRBV4-1	TRBJ1-2	once	TRBD1	CASSLRTGDYGYTF	TGCGCCAGCAGCCTTCGGACAGGGGACTATGGCTACACCTTC
TRBV30	TRBJ1-1	once	TRBD1	CAWSENRGRTEAFF	TGTGCCTGGAGTGAGAACAGGGGAAGGACTGAAGCTTTCTTT
TRBV3-1/TRBV3-2	TRBJ1-4	once	TRBD1	CASSHTGALVFF	TGTGCCAGCAGCCATACAGGGGCCTTGGTGTTTTTT
TRBV6-5	TRBJ2-3	NA	NA	CASSNTWSRTDTQYF	TGTGCCAGCAGTAACACCTGGAGCCGAACAGATACGCAGTATTTT
TRBV6-4	TRBJ2-1	many	TRBD2	CASSVLAGAYNEQFF	TGTGCCAGCAGCGTCCTAGCGGGGGCCTACAATGAGCAGTTCTTC
TRBV6-5	TRBJ2-1	NA	TRBD1	CASSYGTGGIGEQFF	TGTGCCAGCAGTTATGGGACAGGGGGCATTGGTGAGCAGTTCTTC
TRBV9	TRBJ2-5	NA	TRBD1	CASSVGDRDQETQYF	TGTGCCAGCAGCGTAGGCGACAGGGACCAAGAGACCCAGTACTTC
TRBV27	TRBJ1-5	few	TRBD1	CASSLNRGLDQPQHF	TGTGCCAGCAGTTTGAACAGGGGATTGGATCAGCCCCAGCATTTT
TRBV4-1	TRBJ2-7	few	TRBD2	CASSPIAGFTYEQYF	TGCGCCAGCAGCCCCATAGCGGGGTTTACCTACGAGCAGTACTTC
TRBV5-5	TRBJ2-1	NA	TRBD2	CASSSSAGVPNEQFF	TGTGCCAGCAGCAGCTCAGCGGGAGTCCCAAATGAGCAGTTCTTC
TRBV7-9	TRBJ1-5	NA	TRBD1	CASSLGRGNNQPQHF	TGTGCCAGCAGCTTAGGCAGGGGGAACAATCAGCCCCAGCATTTT
TRBV4-2	TRBJ2-3	NA	TRBD2	CASSQDRREGGTDTQYF	TGTGCCAGCAGCCAAGATCGGCGGGAGGGAGGCACAGATACGCAGTATTTT
TRBV11-3	TRBJ2-1	NA	NA	CASSFFQNEQFF	TGTGCCAGCAGCTTTTTCCAAAATGAGCAGTTCTTC
TRBV30	TRBJ1-1	NA	TRBD1	CAWMRTGNTEAFF	TGTGCCTGGATGAGGACAGGGAACACTGAAGCTTTCTTT
TRBV2	TRBJ1-6	NA	NA	CASNIAGRNSPLHF	TGTGCCAGCAACATTGCAGGCAGAAATTCACCCCTCCACTTT
TRBV6-5	TRBJ1-6	NA	NA	CASRRRENSPLHF	TGTGCCAGCAGGAGGAGGGAGAATTCACCCCTCCACTTT